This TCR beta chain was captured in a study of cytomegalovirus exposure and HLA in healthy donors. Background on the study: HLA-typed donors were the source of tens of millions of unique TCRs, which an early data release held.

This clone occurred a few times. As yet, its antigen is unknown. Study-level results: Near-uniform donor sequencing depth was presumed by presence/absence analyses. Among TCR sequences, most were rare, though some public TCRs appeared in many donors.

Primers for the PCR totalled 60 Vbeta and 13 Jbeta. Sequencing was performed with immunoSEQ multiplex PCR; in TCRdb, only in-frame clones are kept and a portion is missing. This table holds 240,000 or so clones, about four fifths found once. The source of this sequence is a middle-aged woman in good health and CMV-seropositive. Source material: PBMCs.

The DNA for the CDR3 is TGCAGCGTTGGGAACAGGGATAATCAGCCCCAGCATTTT. It specifies CSVGNRDNQPQHF. V and J are TRBV29-1 and TRBJ1-5, with D possibly matching TRBD1 (6 bases). Trimming stripped 4 bases from V and 4 bases from J, with 11 bases between. Germline-derived CDR1 and CDR2 are SQVTM and ANQGSEA. This CDR3 has 13 amino acids.